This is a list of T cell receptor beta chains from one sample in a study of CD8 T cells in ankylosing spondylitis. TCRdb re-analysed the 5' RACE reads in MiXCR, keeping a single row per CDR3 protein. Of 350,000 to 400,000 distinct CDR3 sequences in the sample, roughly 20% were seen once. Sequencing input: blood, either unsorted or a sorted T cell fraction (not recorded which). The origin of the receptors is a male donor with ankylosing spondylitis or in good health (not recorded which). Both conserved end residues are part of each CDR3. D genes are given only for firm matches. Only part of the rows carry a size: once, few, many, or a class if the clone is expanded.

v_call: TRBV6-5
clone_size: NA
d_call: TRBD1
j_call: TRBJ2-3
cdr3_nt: TGTGCCAGCAGTTCTTTGACAGGGTCGGGCACAGATACGCAGTATTTT
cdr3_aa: CASSSLTGSGTDTQYF

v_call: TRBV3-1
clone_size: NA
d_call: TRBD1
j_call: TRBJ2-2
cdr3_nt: TGTGCCAGCAGCCAAGTCCTGGGACAGGGTCAAGGGCGGGAGCTGTTTTTT
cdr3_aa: CASSQVLGQGQGRELFF

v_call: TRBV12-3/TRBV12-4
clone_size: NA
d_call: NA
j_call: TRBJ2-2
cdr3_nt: TGTGCCAGCAGTTTAGCTGGGAACGGGGAGCTGTTTTTT
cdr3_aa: CASSLAGNGELFF

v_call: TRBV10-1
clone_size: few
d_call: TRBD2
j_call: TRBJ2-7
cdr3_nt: TGCGCCAGCAGTGAGGGGGGAGGGGCGCACGAGCAGTACTTC
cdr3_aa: CASSEGGGAHEQYF

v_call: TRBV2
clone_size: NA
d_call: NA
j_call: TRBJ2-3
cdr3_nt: TGTGCCAGCATGCAGGGGGGCCTCGCAGATACGCAGTATTTT
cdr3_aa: CASMQGGLADTQYF

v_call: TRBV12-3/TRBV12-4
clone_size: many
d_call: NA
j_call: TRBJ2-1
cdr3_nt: TGTGCCAGCAGTCTTCCGGCCGTGCCCGATAATGAGCAGTTCTTC
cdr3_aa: CASSLPAVPDNEQFF

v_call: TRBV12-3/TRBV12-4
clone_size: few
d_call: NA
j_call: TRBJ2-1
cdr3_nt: TGTGCCAGCAGTCCTGTCGCCTACAATGAGCAGTTCTTC
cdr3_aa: CASSPVAYNEQFF

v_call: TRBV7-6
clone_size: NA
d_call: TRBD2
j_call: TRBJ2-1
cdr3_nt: TGTGCCAGCAGCTTAGCGACCCCGGGACTAGCGGGGGGGGGCTCCTACAATGAGCAGTTCTTC
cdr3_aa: CASSLATPGLAGGGSYNEQFF

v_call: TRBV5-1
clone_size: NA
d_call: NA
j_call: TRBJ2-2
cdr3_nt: TGCGCCAGCAGCCAAGGACTGACGAACACCGGGGAGCTGTTTTTT
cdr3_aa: CASSQGLTNTGELFF

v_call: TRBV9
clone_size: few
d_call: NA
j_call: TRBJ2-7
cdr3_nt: TGTGCCAGCAGCGTAGGTTACGGGGCGACCTACGAGCAGTACTTC
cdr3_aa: CASSVGYGATYEQYF

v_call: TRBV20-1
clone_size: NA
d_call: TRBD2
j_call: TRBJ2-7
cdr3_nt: TGCAGTGCTAGAGGACTAGCGGGGGATCAGTTCTCCTACGAGCAGTACTTC
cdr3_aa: CSARGLAGDQFSYEQYF

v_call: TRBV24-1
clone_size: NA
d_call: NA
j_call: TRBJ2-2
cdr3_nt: TGTGCCACCAGTGAAAACATCGGGGAGCTGTTTTTT
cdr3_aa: CATSENIGELFF

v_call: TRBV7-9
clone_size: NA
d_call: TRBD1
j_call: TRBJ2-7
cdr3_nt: TGTGCCAGCAGCCATCTCCGGGACAGCATCTACGAGCAGTACTTC
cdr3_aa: CASSHLRDSIYEQYF

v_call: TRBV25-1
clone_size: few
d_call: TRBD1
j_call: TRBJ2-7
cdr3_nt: TGTGCCAGCAGTCCCCTGGGACAGGGGTCCACCTACGAGCAGTACTTC
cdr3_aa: CASSPLGQGSTYEQYF

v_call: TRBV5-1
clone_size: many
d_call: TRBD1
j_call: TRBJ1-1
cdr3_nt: TGCGCCAGCAGCTTGCAACAACAGGGGGAAGCTTTCTTT
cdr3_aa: CASSLQQQGEAFF

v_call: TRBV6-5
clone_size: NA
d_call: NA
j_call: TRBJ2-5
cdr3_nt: TGTGCCAGCAGTTACGGGGGGACCCAGTACTTC
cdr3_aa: CASSYGGTQYF

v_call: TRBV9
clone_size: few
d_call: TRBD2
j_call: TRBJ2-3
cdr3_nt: TGTGCCAGCAGCGTAGGGGTAGCGGGGTATCCAGATACGCAGTATTTT
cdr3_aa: CASSVGVAGYPDTQYF

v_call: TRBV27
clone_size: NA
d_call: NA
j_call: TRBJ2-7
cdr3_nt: TGTGCCAGCAGTTTCCGGGGCGGTGCCCTCTACGAGCAGTACTTC
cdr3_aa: CASSFRGGALYEQYF

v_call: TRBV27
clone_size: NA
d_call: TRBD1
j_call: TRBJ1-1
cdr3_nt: TGTGCCAGCAGTTCCCCGGACAGGGTCAGGGCTGAAGCTTTCTTT
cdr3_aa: CASSSPDRVRAEAFF

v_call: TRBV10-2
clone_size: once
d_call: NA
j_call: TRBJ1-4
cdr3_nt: TGCGCCAGCAGCGTCGGCAGGGGCCCTAATGAAAAACTGTTTTTT
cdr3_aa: CASSVGRGPNEKLFF

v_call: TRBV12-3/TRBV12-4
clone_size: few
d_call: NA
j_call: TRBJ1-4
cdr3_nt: TGTGCCAGCAGCTTACAGGGTCTGACTAATGAAAAACTGTTTTTT
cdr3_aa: CASSLQGLTNEKLFF

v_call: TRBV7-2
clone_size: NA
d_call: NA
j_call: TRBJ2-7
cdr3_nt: TGTGCCAGCAGCTTTCGACCCCTCCCCGACAGGTCCATCAAAGGTCCCAAATACGAGCAGTACTTC
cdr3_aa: CASSFRPLPDRSIKGPKYEQYF